The entry that follows covers one TCR beta chain sequence. Antigen unknown. The data are from a study of CD8 T cells in Susac syndrome. The study, taken as a whole, reports: Individuals included in the TCR sequencing and HLA analysis were acknowledged by the study to be relatively few in number.

RNA in amounts of about 0.5 to 1 ug was reverse transcribed with random hexamers. TCRdb reprocessed the immunoSEQ multiplex PCR reads with MiXCR, giving one entry per CDR3 protein. Found here are 250,000 to 300,000 distinct CDR3 sequences, over 75% of them singletons; the top ten hold less than 0.2%. TCR beta sequences were obtained from blood CD8+ and CD4+ T cells. The study used treatment-naive patients who had stable or active relapsing-remitting disease as multiple sclerosis controls. CD8+ and CD4+ T cells were negatively isolated; TEMRA cells were FACS-enriched. Trimming cost V 3 bases and J 0 bases; bases outside gene matches: 8. The CDR3 contains 18 residues. Looked up from germline, CDR1 is LNHNV and CDR2 is YYDKDF (reference sequence).

The material sequenced was CD8+ T cells from PBMCs. The V call is TRBV15, the J call TRBJ2-1; 10 nucleotides agree with TRBD2. The sequence derives from a human donor with multiple sclerosis. CDR3 DNA sequence: TGTGCCACCAGCAGGTCGACTAGCGGGCGAAGCTCCTACAATGAGCAGTTCTTC. Its protein is CATSRSTSGRSSYNEQFF.